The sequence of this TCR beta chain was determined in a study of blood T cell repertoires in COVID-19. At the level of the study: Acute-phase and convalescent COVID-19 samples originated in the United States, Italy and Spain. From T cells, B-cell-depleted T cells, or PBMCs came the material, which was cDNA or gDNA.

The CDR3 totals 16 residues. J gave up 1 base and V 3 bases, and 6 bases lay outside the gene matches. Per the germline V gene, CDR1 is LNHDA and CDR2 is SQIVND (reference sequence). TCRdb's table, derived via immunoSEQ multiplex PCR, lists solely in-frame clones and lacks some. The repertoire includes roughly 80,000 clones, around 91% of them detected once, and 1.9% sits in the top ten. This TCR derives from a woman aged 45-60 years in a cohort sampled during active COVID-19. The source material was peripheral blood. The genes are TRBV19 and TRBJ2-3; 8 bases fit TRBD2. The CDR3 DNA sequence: TGTGCCAGTAGTATGGGTAGCGGGGCTCGCACAGATACGCAGTATTTT. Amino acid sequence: CASSMGSGARTDTQYF.